This T cell receptor (beta chain) was recorded in a study of cytomegalovirus exposure and HLA in healthy donors. General observations from the study: A later analysis linked a missense variant in DCLRE1C to the trimming of TCR beta V and J genes. In a later analysis, most CMV-associated TCR beta chains appeared HLA-restricted.

V lost 4 bases, J lost 0 bases, and 7 bases stayed unmatched. CDR3 length: 16 amino acids. Germline V lookup: CDR1 MGHRA, CDR2 YSYEKL. The PCR made use of 60 Vbeta and 13 Jbeta primers. The repertoire was sequenced with immunoSEQ multiplex PCR; TCRdb's copy has only in-frame clones and lacks some. This sample has roughly 120,000 clones, with approximately 80% found just once. This clone was seen once. The target antigen is unknown. Sequenced sample: PBMCs. This rearrangement joins TRBV4-1 to TRBJ2-3; 7 bases align to TRBD2. The clonotype comes from a woman in her late teens or twenties in good health and CMV-seropositive. The CDR3 is CASSPTSVSSTDTQYF. The CDR3 nucleotides are TGCGCCAGCAGCCCCACTAGCGTATCTAGCACAGATACGCAGTATTTT.